This T cell receptor (beta chain) derives from a study of beta chain features in type 1 diabetes. Points from the study as a whole: Within each of all four CD4+ subsets, Type 1 diabetes patients had TCRB CDR3s that were moderately but significantly shorter.

Note on this clone: Its antigen is not known.

Looked up from germline, CDR1 is LGHNA and CDR2 is YSLEER. The CDR3 consists of 15 residues. The J segment lost 4 bases and the V segment lost 4 bases, leaving 5 bases of the junction unmatched. The sequenced template was cDNA made from the entire isolated RNA. Profiling relied on immunoSEQ multiplex PCR, and the TCRdb table lists in-frame clones only, not all of them. This repertoire shows approximately 600,000 clones, under 15% found once; its top ten account for more than 0.095%. The sequence was collected from a man aged 25 to 40 with type 1 diabetes. Sequenced: naive CD4+ T cells from blood. The chain uses TRBV4-3 and TRBJ2-2, with 8 positions matching TRBD1. CDR3 sequence reads: CASSPTGGPTGELFF. The CDR3 bases are TGCGCCAGCAGCCCAACAGGGGGTCCCACCGGGGAGCTGTTTTTT.